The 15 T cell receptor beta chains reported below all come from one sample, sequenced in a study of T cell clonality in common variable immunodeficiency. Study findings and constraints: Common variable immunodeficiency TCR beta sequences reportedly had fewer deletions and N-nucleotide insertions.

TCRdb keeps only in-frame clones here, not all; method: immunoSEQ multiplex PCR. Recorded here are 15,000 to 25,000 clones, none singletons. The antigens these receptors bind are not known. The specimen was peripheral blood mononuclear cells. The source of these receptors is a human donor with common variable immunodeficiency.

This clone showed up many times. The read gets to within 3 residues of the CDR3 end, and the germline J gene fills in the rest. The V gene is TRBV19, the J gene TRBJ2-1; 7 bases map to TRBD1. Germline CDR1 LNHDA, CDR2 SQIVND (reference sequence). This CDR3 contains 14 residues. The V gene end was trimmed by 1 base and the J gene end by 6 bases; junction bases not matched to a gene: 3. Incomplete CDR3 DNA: TGTGCCAGTAGTATAGGTGACAGGGCCAATGAG. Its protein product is CASSIGDRANE. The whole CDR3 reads CASSIGDRANEQFF.

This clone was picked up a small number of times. The CDR3 spells CASRTGAAGNTEAFF. CDR3 bases read: TGTGCCAGTAGAACAGGGGCCGCAGGGAACACTGAA. The chain joins TRBV19 to TRBJ1-1; 7 bases line up with TRBD1. The read falls 3 residues short of the CDR3 end, and the missing part is taken from the germline J gene. V lost 6 bases, J lost 1 base, and 8 bases stayed unmatched. Germline CDR1 reads LNHDA; CDR2 reads SQIVND (reference sequence). The CDR3 extends over 15 amino acids.

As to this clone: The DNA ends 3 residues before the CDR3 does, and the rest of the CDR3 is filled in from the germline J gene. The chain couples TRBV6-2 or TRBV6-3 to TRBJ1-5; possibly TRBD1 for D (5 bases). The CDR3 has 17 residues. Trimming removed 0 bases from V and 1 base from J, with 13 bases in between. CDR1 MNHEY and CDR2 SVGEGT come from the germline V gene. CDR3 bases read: TGTGCCAGCAGTTACTCGACGCAGGGTTTGAGCAATCAGCCC. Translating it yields CASSYSTQGLSNQP. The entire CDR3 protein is CASSYSTQGLSNQPQHF.

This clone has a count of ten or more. The CDR3 here is CASSLEVLSTEAFF. The covered CDR3 bases are TGCGCCAGCAGCTTGGAGGTCCTGAGTACTGAA. The rearrangement joins TRBV5-1 to TRBJ1-1; D unclear. The CDR3 goes on 3 residues after the read ends, and that part is filled in from the germline J gene. This CDR3 spans 14 amino acids. V was shortened by 0 bases and J by 5 bases, with 11 bases between the two germline ends. The germline V gene has CDR1 SGHRS and CDR2 YFSETQ.

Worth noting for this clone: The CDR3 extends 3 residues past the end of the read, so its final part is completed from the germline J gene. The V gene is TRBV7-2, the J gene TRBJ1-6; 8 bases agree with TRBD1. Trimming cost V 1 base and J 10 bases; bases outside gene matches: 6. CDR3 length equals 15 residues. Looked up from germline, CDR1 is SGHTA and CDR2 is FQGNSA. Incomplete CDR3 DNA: TGTGCCAGCAGCTTAGTAGCAGGGGGCAGCTCACCC. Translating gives CASSLVAGGSSP. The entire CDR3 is CASSLVAGGSSPLHF.

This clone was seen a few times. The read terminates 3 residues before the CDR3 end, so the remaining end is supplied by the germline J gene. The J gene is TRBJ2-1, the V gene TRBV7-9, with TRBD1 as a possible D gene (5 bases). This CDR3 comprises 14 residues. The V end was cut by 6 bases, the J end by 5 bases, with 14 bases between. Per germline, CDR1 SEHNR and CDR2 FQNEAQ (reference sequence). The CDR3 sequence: CASRGATGDNEQFF. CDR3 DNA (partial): TGTGCCAGCAGAGGGGCCACGGGTGACAATGAG.

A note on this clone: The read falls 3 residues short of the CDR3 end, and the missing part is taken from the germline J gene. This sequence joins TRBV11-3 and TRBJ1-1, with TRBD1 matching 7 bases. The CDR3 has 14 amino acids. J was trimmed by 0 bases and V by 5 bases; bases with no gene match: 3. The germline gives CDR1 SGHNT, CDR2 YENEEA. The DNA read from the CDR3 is TGTGCCAGCAGCGGGGGGACAGTGAACACTGAA. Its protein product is CASSGGTVNTE. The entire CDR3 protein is CASSGGTVNTEAFF.

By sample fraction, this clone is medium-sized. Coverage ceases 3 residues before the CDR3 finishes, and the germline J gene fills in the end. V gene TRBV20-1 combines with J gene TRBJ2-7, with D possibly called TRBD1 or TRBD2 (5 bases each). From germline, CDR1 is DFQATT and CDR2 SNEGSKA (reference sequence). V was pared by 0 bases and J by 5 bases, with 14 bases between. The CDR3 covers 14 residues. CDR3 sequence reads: CSAREGREFDEQYF. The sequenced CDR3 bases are TGCAGTGCTAGAGAGGGCAGGGAGTTTGACGAG.

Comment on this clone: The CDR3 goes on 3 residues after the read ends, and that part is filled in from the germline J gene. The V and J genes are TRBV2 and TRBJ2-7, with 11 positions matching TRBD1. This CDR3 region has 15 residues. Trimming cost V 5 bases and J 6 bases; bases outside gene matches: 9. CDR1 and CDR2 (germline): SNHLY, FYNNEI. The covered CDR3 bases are TGTGCCAGCAGTCCACCGGGACAGGGGGTAGTCGAG. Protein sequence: CASSPPGQGVVE. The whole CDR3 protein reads CASSPPGQGVVEQYF. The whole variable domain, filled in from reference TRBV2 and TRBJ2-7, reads EPEVTQTPSHQVTQMGQEVILRCVPISNHLYFYWYRQILGQKVEFLVSFYNNEISEKSEIFDDQFSVERPDGSNFTLKIRSTKLEDSAMYFCASSPPGQGVVEQYFGPGTRLTVT.

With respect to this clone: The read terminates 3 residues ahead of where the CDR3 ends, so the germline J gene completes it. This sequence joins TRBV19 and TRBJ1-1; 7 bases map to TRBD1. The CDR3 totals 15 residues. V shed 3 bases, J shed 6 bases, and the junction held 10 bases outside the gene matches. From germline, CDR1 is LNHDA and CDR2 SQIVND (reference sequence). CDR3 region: CASSIRTGGTPEAFF. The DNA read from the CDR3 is TGTGCCAGTAGTATCCGGACAGGAGGGACGCCTGAA.

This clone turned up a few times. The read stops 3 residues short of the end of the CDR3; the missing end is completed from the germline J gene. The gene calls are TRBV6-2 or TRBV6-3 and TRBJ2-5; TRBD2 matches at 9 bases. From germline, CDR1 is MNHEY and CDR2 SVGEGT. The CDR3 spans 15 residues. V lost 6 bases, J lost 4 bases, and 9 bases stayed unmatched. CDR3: CASRGLAPRRETQYF. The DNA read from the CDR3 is TGTGCCAGCAGGGGACTAGCCCCCCGTCGAGAGACC.

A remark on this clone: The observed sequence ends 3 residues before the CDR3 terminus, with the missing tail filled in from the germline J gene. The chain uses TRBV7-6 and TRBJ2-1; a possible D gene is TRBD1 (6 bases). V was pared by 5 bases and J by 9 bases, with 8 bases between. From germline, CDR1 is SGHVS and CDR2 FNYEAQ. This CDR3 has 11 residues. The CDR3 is CASSTGFEQFF. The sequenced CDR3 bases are TGTGCCAGCAGCACAGGGTTTGAG.

CDR3 sequence reads: CSARDGAGFQNEQFF. Incomplete CDR3 DNA: TGCAGTGCTAGAGATGGAGCGGGATTTCAGAATGAG. This sequence joins TRBV20-1 and TRBJ2-1; TRBD2 aligns across 7 bases. The read terminates 3 residues before the CDR3 end, so the remaining end is supplied by the germline J gene. The CDR3 has 15 amino acids. Losses at the gene ends were 0 bases for V and 7 bases for J; bases not matched to a gene: 9. Looked up from germline, CDR1 is DFQATT and CDR2 is SNEGSKA (reference sequence).

The DNA read from the CDR3 is TGCAGTGCTAGTGAATGGACTAGCGGGTTTTACGAG. It yields the protein CSASEWTSGFYE. Given in full, the CDR3 is CSASEWTSGFYEQYF. The chain links TRBV20-1 to TRBJ2-7, with 11 bases matching TRBD2. The CDR3 goes on 3 residues after the read ends, and that part is filled in from the germline J gene. Germline trimming cut 3 bases from V and 4 bases from J; bases unmatched to any gene: 8. The CDR3 covers 15 residues. CDR1 is DFQATT and CDR2 is SNEGSKA in the germline V gene (reference sequence).

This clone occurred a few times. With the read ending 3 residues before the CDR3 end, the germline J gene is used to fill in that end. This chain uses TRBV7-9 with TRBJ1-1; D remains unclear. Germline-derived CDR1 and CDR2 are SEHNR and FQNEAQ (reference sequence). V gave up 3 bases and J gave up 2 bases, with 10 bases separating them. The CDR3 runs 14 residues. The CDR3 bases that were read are TGTGCCAGCAGCTTTGACGCTAGAAACACTGAA. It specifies CASSFDARNTE. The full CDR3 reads CASSFDARNTEAFF.